Presented here are 20 T cell receptor beta chains from one specimen sequenced in a study of blood T cell repertoires in COVID-19. Clones were read by immunoSEQ multiplex PCR, and TCRdb kept only the in-frame ones, dropping some. The sample contains a few hundred thousand clones, roughly 86% of which appear only once. Material: peripheral blood. The receptors here all came from a woman aged 50 to 60 with acute or convalescent COVID-19.

The chain is built from TRBV5-4 and TRBJ2-2; a weak D match, TRBD1 (6 bases). Trimming pared 0 bases from V and 3 bases from J, leaving 9 bases between. Germline CDR1 is SGHNT and CDR2 is YYREEE (reference sequence). The length of the CDR3 is 15 residues. The CDR3 DNA is TGTGCCAGCAGCTTGGCCGGACAGCACACCGGGGAGCTGTTTTTT. Translating gives CASSLAGQHTGELFF. Looking up the rest from reference TRBV5-4 and TRBJ2-2 gives the full variable domain: ETGVTQSPTHLIKTRGQQVTLRCSSQSGHNTVSWYQQALGQGPQFIFQYYREEENGRGNFPPRFSGLQFPNYSSELNVNALELDDSALYLCASSLAGQHTGELFFGEGSRLTVL.

This rearrangement joins TRBV2 to TRBJ1-2; TRBD1 might be the D (6 bases). Germline CDR1 SNHLY, CDR2 FYNNEI. Trimming left V 9 bases short and J 7 bases short, with 15 bases between. This CDR3 is 12 amino acids long. The CDR3 nucleotides are TGTGCCAGTCCAAAACAGGGTTCTGGCTACACCTTC. Protein product: CASPKQGSGYTF.

The sample holds a few counts of this clone. This chain connects TRBV10-3 to TRBJ1-2; 7 bases agree with TRBD1. The CDR3 sequence is 16 residues long. CDR1 is ENHRY, CDR2 SYGVKD, per germline. Trimming cost V 0 bases and J 5 bases; bases outside gene matches: 9. The CDR3 sequence is CAISESNRGRLYGYTF. CDR3 DNA sequence: TGTGCCATCAGTGAGTCGAACAGGGGAAGGTTATATGGCTACACCTTC.

The genes are TRBV11-2 and TRBJ2-7, with TRBD1 as a possible D gene (5 bases). V shed 7 bases and J shed 0 bases, with 25 bases lying between them. Germline lookup yields CDR1 SGHAT and CDR2 FQNNGV. This CDR3 region has 18 residues. The CDR3 here is CASIRITGFPSSSYEQYF. The CDR3 region has the DNA TGTGCCAGCATCCGGATAACAGGCTTTCCCTCAAGCTCCTACGAGCAGTACTTC.

The V gene is TRBV28, the J gene TRBJ1-2, with 9 bases lining up with TRBD1. Germline CDR1 reads MDHEN; CDR2 reads SYDVKM. V trimming: 5 bases; J trimming: 9 bases; junction bases outside the gene matches: 10. The CDR3 consists of 14 residues. CDR3 DNA: TGTGCCAGCAGTAAGAGTACAGGGGGCGTTCGCTACACCTTC. It specifies CASSKSTGGVRYTF.

The chain combines TRBV6-5 with TRBJ2-2; D possibly corresponds to TRBD2 (5 bases). The CDR3 has 13 residues. Trimming removed 6 bases from V and 5 bases from J, with 10 bases in between. CDR1 and CDR2 from the germline V gene are MNHEY and SVGAGI. The CDR3 nucleotides read TGTGCCAGCAGGGGCGGGTATACCGGGGAGCTGTTTTTT. Protein sequence: CASRGGYTGELFF.

This chain uses TRBV7-3 with TRBJ1-3; D uncertain. The germline gives CDR1 SGHTA, CDR2 FQGTGA. The CDR3 is 15 amino acids. The V and J ends lost 0 bases and 2 bases respectively, with 8 bases between them. The DNA of the CDR3 is TGTGCCAGCAGCTTAACTGGCACAGCTGGAAACACCATATATTTT. Translated: CASSLTGTAGNTIYF.

The chain links TRBV2 to TRBJ1-3; D may be TRBD1 (6 bases). With 4 bases removed from V and 3 bases from J, the gap between germline ends came to 10 bases. The CDR3 contains 14 residues. Per germline, CDR1 SNHLY and CDR2 FYNNEI. CDR3 amino acids: CASSGQGLGNTIYF. The DNA of the CDR3 is TGTGCCAGCAGTGGTCAGGGGCTTGGAAACACCATATATTTT.

This clone was found once. This chain joins TRBV11-3 and TRBJ2-1, with D maybe TRBD2 (6 bases). This CDR3 is built from 14 residues. Germline-derived CDR1 and CDR2 are SGHNT and YENEEA. The germline V and J ends were trimmed by 4 bases and 2 bases, with 9 bases remaining between them. The CDR3 reads CASSYSGTYNEQFF. DNA for the CDR3: TGTGCCAGCAGCTATAGCGGTACCTACAATGAGCAGTTCTTC.

This chain links TRBV12-5 with TRBJ1-2, with a weak D call TRBD1 (6 bases). Trimming took 0 bases from V and 6 from J, leaving 14 bases between them. CDR1 is LGHNT and CDR2 is FRNRAP in the germline V gene. The CDR3 covers 15 residues. The CDR3 sequence is CASGLVRGQGNGYTF. The CDR3 region has the DNA TGTGCTAGTGGTTTGGTAAGAGGGCAGGGGAATGGCTACACCTTC.

The chain couples TRBV11-2 to TRBJ1-3, with 10 bases that match TRBD1. There are 14 residues in the CDR3. In germline, CDR1 is SGHAT, CDR2 FQNNGV. The V and J ends lost 5 bases and 6 bases, in that order; junction bases with no gene match: 4. CDR3 in amino acids: CASSTTGGENTIYF. CDR3 in DNA: TGTGCCAGCAGCACGACAGGGGGCGAAAACACCATATATTTT. Full variable domain (outside the CDR3, taken from reference TRBV11-2 and TRBJ1-3): EAGVAQSPRYKIIEKRQSVAFWCNPISGHATLYWYQQILGQGPKLLIQFQNNGVVDDSQLPKDRFSAERLKGVDSTLKIQPAKLEDSAVYLCASSTTGGENTIYFGEGSWLTVV.

The CDR3 sequence is CASSLAPAGANVLTF. CDR3 nucleotide sequence: TGTGCCAGCAGCTTAGCGCCAGCTGGGGCCAACGTCCTGACTTTC. This chain uses TRBV7-2 with TRBJ2-6; the D is unclear. The V end lost 0 bases, the J end lost 2 bases, and 5 bases lay between the germline ends. This CDR3 has 15 residues. Germline V lookup: CDR1 SGHTA, CDR2 FQGNSA.

V is TRBV28 and J is TRBJ2-2, with D possibly TRBD1 on 7 matching bases. The CDR3 totals 16 residues. The germline CDR1 and CDR2 sequences are MDHEN and SYDVKM. V dropped 4 bases and J dropped 2 bases, with 14 bases sitting between them. The CDR3 DNA reads as TGTGCCAGCAGTTCCCGGGGGACAGCCAACACCGGGGAGCTGTTTTTT. It translates to CASSSRGTANTGELFF.

The chain links TRBV6-5 to TRBJ1-5, with TRBD1 matching 9 bases. Germline V gene sequence: CDR1 MNHEY, CDR2 SVGAGI. Losses at the gene ends were 8 bases for V and 7 bases for J; bases not matched to a gene: 3. The length of the CDR3 is 12 residues. The CDR3 region has the DNA TGTGCCAGCCGGGACAGGGCGCAGCCCCAGCATTTT. It codes for CASRDRAQPQHF.

The chain employs TRBV7-6 and TRBJ1-2; 7 bases align to TRBD1. V lost 3 bases and J lost 8; bases outside the gene matches: 6. The V gene's germline CDR1 is SGHVS and CDR2 FNYEAQ. This CDR3 is 13 amino acids long. CDR3 loop: CASSLGQRGGYTF. The CDR3 region has the DNA TGTGCCAGCAGCTTGGGACAGAGGGGAGGCTACACCTTC. Full variable domain (remainder filled in from reference TRBV7-6 and TRBJ1-2): GAGVSQSPRYKVTKRGQDVALRCDPISGHVSLYWYRQALGQGPEFLTYFNYEAQQDKSGLPNDRFSAERPEGSISTLTIQRTEQRDSAMYRCASSLGQRGGYTFGSGTRLTVV.

The rearrangement uses TRBV4-1 and TRBJ1-5; possible D gene TRBD1, 5 bases. Germline V CDR1 and CDR2: MGHRA, YSYEKL. The CDR3 contains 16 residues. Trimming took off 0 bases at V and 6 bases at J, with 15 bases between the two ends. The CDR3 region has the DNA TGCGCCAGCAGCCAAGATGGTGGCAGGGTAAGTCAGCCCCAGCATTTT. Translating gives CASSQDGGRVSQPQHF.

The chain links TRBV2 to TRBJ1-4, with D uncertain. Trimming shortened V by 5 bases and J by 7 bases, and 14 bases separated the two germline ends. In germline, CDR1 is SNHLY, CDR2 FYNNEI. This CDR3 has 14 amino acids. The CDR3 sequence is CASSPSLEGEKLFF. The CDR3 coding sequence is TGTGCCAGCAGTCCGAGTTTGGAGGGTGAAAAACTGTTTTTT.

CDR3 nucleotides: TGTGCCAGCAGTACCTGGACCGCTGGGGGCGATGAGCAGTTCTTC. Its protein product is CASSTWTAGGDEQFF. The chain joins TRBV27 to TRBJ2-1; TRBD1 might be the D (6 bases). Trimming removed 5 bases from V and 8 bases from J, with 19 bases in between. In germline, CDR1 is MNHEY, CDR2 SMNVEV (reference sequence). The CDR3 sequence is 15 residues long.

This clone was counted between two and nine times. The V and J genes are TRBV19 and TRBJ1-6; no clear D gene. CDR1 and CDR2 from the germline V gene are LNHDA and SQIVND (reference sequence). The length of the CDR3 is 13 residues. V was trimmed by 2 bases and J by 8 bases, leaving 7 bases between them. CDR3 loop: CASSINGDSPLHF. CDR3 nucleotides: TGTGCCAGTAGTATAAACGGGGATTCACCCCTCCACTTT.

This chain links TRBV27 with TRBJ2-5; D unresolved. CDR1 and CDR2 (germline): MNHEY, SMNVEV (reference sequence). V gave up 4 bases and J gave up 0 bases, with 9 bases separating them. The CDR3 has 14 amino acids. CDR3 nucleotide sequence: TGTGCCAGCAGTTACACCAGGTACCAAGAGACCCAGTACTTC. This translates into CASSYTRYQETQYF.